The 25 T cell receptor beta chains presented below share a single source sample, sequenced in a study of identifying expanded T cells in peripheral blood. Sequencing was performed with immunoSEQ multiplex PCR; in TCRdb, only in-frame clones are kept and a portion is missing. The data hold about 100,000 clones, with approximately 83% observed a single time. Sequences were obtained from blood. The receptors were gathered from a person aged 18 to 70 in good health.

The chain recombines TRBV27 with TRBJ2-1, with unresolved D. Germline-derived CDR1 and CDR2 are MNHEY and SMNVEV (reference sequence). There are 12 residues in the CDR3. V was clipped by 5 bases and J by 7 bases, with 9 bases between them. CDR3 nucleotides: TGTGCCAGCAGTGCAGGAGTTAATGAGCAGTTCTTC. This gives the protein CASSAGVNEQFF.

This clone has a single count. The chain carries TRBV5-6 and TRBJ2-1; D may be TRBD2 (5 bases). This CDR3 contains 15 residues. Trimming removed 5 bases at V and 0 bases at J, with 12 bases between. Germline V gene lookup returns CDR1 SGHDT and CDR2 YYEEEE. The DNA of the CDR3 is TGTGCCAGCAGTGACGGACTGGCCTCCTACAATGAGCAGTTCTTC. It is translated as CASSDGLASYNEQFF.

The chain uses TRBV27 and TRBJ1-4, with 9 bases aligning to TRBD1. This CDR3 is built from 15 residues. In germline, CDR1 is MNHEY, CDR2 SMNVEV (reference sequence). J gave up 8 bases and V 6 bases, and 10 bases lay outside the gene matches. For the CDR3, the DNA is TGTGCCAGCAGCCGTGGGGGACAGGGAAGAGAAAAACTGTTTTTT. Translated, it gives CASSRGGQGREKLFF. The full variable domain, with the rest looked up from reference TRBV27 and TRBJ1-4, is EAQVTQNPRYLITVTGKKLTVTCSQNMNHEYMSWYRQDPGLGLRQIYYSMNVEVTDKGDVPEGYKVSRKEKRNFPLILESPSPNQTSLYFCASSRGGQGREKLFFGSGTQLSVL.

This chain uses TRBV5-4 with TRBJ1-3; the match to TRBD1 covers 9 bases. Germline CDR1 reads SGHNT; CDR2 reads YYREEE (reference sequence). J gave up 4 bases and V 6 bases, and 5 bases lay outside the gene matches. The CDR3 has 14 residues. This chain's CDR3 is CASNDRGEGNTIYF. In DNA form, the CDR3 reads TGTGCCAGCAACGACAGGGGGGAAGGAAACACCATATATTTT. Full variable domain (missing parts from reference TRBV5-4 and TRBJ1-3): ETGVTQSPTHLIKTRGQQVTLRCSSQSGHNTVSWYQQALGQGPQFIFQYYREEENGRGNFPPRFSGLQFPNYSSELNVNALELDDSALYLCASNDRGEGNTIYFGEGSWLTVV.

The gene calls are TRBV11-2 and TRBJ2-1; tentative D call: TRBD1 (6 bases). Per the germline V gene, CDR1 is SGHAT and CDR2 is FQNNGV. Trimming took off 4 bases at V and 8 bases at J, with 18 bases between the two ends. The CDR3 extends over 15 amino acids. The CDR3 protein is CASSSVRGSGHEQFF. The CDR3 DNA follows: TGTGCCAGCAGCTCCGTTAGGGGGAGCGGCCATGAGCAGTTCTTC. The full variable domain, its missing parts supplied by reference TRBV11-2 and TRBJ2-1, is EAGVAQSPRYKIIEKRQSVAFWCNPISGHATLYWYQQILGQGPKLLIQFQNNGVVDDSQLPKDRFSAERLKGVDSTLKIQPAKLEDSAVYLCASSSVRGSGHEQFFGPGTRLTVL.

The V call is TRBV6-1, the J call TRBJ1-1, with D unresolved. CDR1 and CDR2 from the germline V gene are MNHNS and SASEGT. This CDR3 has 14 residues. V dropped 6 bases and J dropped 0 bases, with 11 bases sitting between them. CDR3 DNA: TGTGCCAGCAGCGGACGGGTTCTGAACACTGAAGCTTTCTTT. The encoded protein is CASSGRVLNTEAFF.

The chain is built from TRBV5-4 and TRBJ2-7; the D gene could be TRBD1 or TRBD2 (5 bases each). Germline CDR1 and CDR2: SGHNT and YYREEE (reference sequence). The CDR3 has 14 residues. Trimming removed 3 bases at V and 4 bases at J, with 14 bases between. The CDR3 nucleotides read TGTGCCAGCAGCTCCTCGGGACGGACATACGAGCAGTACTTC. Protein sequence: CASSSSGRTYEQYF.

V and J are TRBV9 and TRBJ1-1, with D possibly being TRBD1 (5 bases). Germline V gives CDR1 SGDLS, CDR2 YYNGEE. The V gene lost 7 bases and the J gene lost 5 bases, with 24 bases spanning the gap. This CDR3 has 16 residues. The CDR3: CASGFNPGSLGTEAFF. The CDR3 DNA sequence: TGTGCCAGCGGCTTTAACCCAGGGTCGTTGGGGACTGAAGCTTTCTTT. Based on the CDR3 plus reference TRBV9 and TRBJ1-1, the full variable domain is DSGVTQTPKHLITATGQRVTLRCSPRSGDLSVYWYQQSLDQGLQFLIQYYNGEERAKGNILERFSAQQFPDLHSELNLSSLELGDSALYFCASGFNPGSLGTEAFFGQGTRLTVV.

The genes are TRBV18 and TRBJ1-2; D may be TRBD1 (5 bases). V dropped 2 bases and J dropped 4 bases, with 17 bases sitting between them. The CDR3 contains 16 residues. Per germline, CDR1 KGHSH and CDR2 LQKENI. The CDR3 here is CASSPISQASPYGYTF. CDR3 DNA: TGTGCCAGCTCACCAATCTCACAGGCCTCCCCCTATGGCTACACCTTC.

The chain carries TRBV4-2 and TRBJ1-4; D remains unclear. The CDR3 length is 16 residues. Germline V gene lookup returns CDR1 LGHNA and CDR2 YNFKEQ. Trimming took 0 bases from V and 7 from J, leaving 15 bases between them. The CDR3 DNA reads TGTGCCAGCAGCCAAGATACAGAGAGGGAGGGTGAAAAACTGTTTTTT. This gives the protein CASSQDTEREGEKLFF.

The rearrangement links TRBV9 to TRBJ2-7; the match to TRBD1 covers 9 bases. CDR3 length: 15 amino acids. Trimming took 4 bases from V and 0 from J; bases not matched to a gene: 5. Germline V gives CDR1 SGDLS, CDR2 YYNGEE. CDR3 in DNA: TGTGCCAGCAGCATGGGACAGGGAAGCTCCTACGAGCAGTACTTC. Protein product: CASSMGQGSSYEQYF.

The chain is built from TRBV18 and TRBJ1-1; no reliable D call. From germline, CDR1 is KGHSH and CDR2 LQKENI. Deletions cut 1 base from V and 3 bases from J, with 18 bases between. The CDR3 is 17 amino acids. The CDR3 nucleotides read TGTGCCAGCTCACCACTGGGGTTAGGCCATCGGGACACTGAAGCTTTCTTT. It codes for CASSPLGLGHRDTEAFF.

V usage is TRBV7-2 and J usage is TRBJ2-7; weak D call: TRBD2 (6 bases). The V gene lost 1 base and the J gene lost 10 bases, with 17 bases spanning the gap. The CDR3 loop spans 14 amino acids. The V gene's germline CDR1 is SGHTA and CDR2 FQGNSA. CDR3 coding DNA: TGTGCCAGCAGCTTAGAGGGCTTTAGCGGTAGCCAGTACTTC. Translating it yields CASSLEGFSGSQYF. The whole variable domain, remainder taken from reference TRBV7-2 and TRBJ2-7, is GAGVSQSPSNKVTEKGKDVELRCDPISGHTALYWYRQSLGQGLEFLIYFQGNSAPDKSGLPSDRFSAERTGGSVSTLTIQRTQQEDSAVYLCASSLEGFSGSQYFGPGTRLTVT.

The chain recombines TRBV6-5 with TRBJ1-1, with D maybe TRBD1 (6 bases). Trimming removed 11 bases at V and 3 bases at J, with 16 bases between. Germline-derived CDR1 and CDR2 are MNHEY and SVGAGI. The CDR3 is 13 amino acids. CDR3 sequence reads: CACSGTMYTEAFF. The CDR3 coding sequence is TGTGCCTGTTCCGGGACAATGTACACTGAAGCTTTCTTT.

The V gene is TRBV6-6, the J gene TRBJ1-2; 8 bases agree with TRBD1. Germline CDR1 is MNHNY and CDR2 is SVGAGI (reference sequence). The V and J ends lost 0 bases and 7 bases, in that order; junction bases with no gene match: 4. The CDR3 is 14 residues long. Written as DNA, the CDR3 is TGTGCCAGCAGTTACTCGGACAGGGTCTCTGGCTACACCTTC. Residues: CASSYSDRVSGYTF.

The J gene is TRBJ1-3, the V gene TRBV5-1; TRBD1 matches 8 bases. With 0 bases clipped from V and 1 base from J, the junction kept 9 bases outside the gene matches. This CDR3 is 18 amino acids long. CDR1 SGHRS and CDR2 YFSETQ come from the germline V gene. DNA for the CDR3: TGCGCCAGCAGCTTGGGGACAGGGAGAGGTCGATCTGGAAACACCATATATTTT. This codes for CASSLGTGRGRSGNTIYF.

The CDR3 DNA reads as TGTGCCAGTAGTCGCTGGGGACTGGAGGGCTACACCTTC. Amino acid sequence: CASSRWGLEGYTF. The chain links TRBV19 to TRBJ1-2; TRBD1 might be the D (5 bases). Trimming pared 5 bases from V and 8 bases from J, leaving 15 bases between. Germline values: CDR1 LNHDA, CDR2 SQIVND (reference sequence). The CDR3 sequence is 13 residues long.

Details on this clone: Sequence at one end of the junction differs from germline and may be a read error. This chain links TRBV27 with TRBJ2-5; TRBD1 aligns across 9 bases. This CDR3 has 14 residues. CDR1 and CDR2 from the germline V gene are MNHEY and SMNVEV (reference sequence). CDR3 in amino acids: CASSPQDRDRAPDF. The DNA of the CDR3 is TGTGCCAGCAGTCCTCAAGACCGGGACAGGGCTCCGGACTTC.

The chain recombines TRBV9 with TRBJ1-2; TRBD1 matches 8 bases. The CDR3 extends over 13 amino acids. J was trimmed by 8 bases and V by 4 bases; bases with no gene match: 7. Per germline, CDR1 SGDLS and CDR2 YYNGEE. CDR3: CASSLDRVGGYTF. The CDR3 DNA is TGTGCCAGCAGCCTGGACAGGGTTGGCGGCTACACCTTC.

V and J are TRBV5-5 and TRBJ1-3; D might be TRBD1 (5 bases). Deletions cut 6 bases from V and 4 bases from J, with 14 bases between. The CDR3 is made up of 14 amino acids. The germline CDR1 and CDR2 sequences are SGHKS and YYEKEE (reference sequence). CDR3 coding DNA: TGTGCCAGCAACCTTGGGGGAGAAGGAAACACCATATATTTT. Translated, it gives CASNLGGEGNTIYF.

This clone was observed a few times. The chain has TRBV6-1 and TRBJ2-7; the D gene is possibly TRBD2 (5 bases). The ends were cut back, 8 bases at V and 3 bases at J, with 14 bases in the middle. From germline, CDR1 is MNHNS and CDR2 SASEGT. The CDR3 runs 13 residues. The CDR3 coding sequence is TGTGCCAGCTCCGCGGGTTTAGGCTACGAGCAGTACTTC. Its translation: CASSAGLGYEQYF.

This clone was picked up a small number of times. The gene calls are TRBV7-9 and TRBJ1-1; D remains unclear. The CDR3 is made up of 13 amino acids. Deletions cut 5 bases from V and 7 bases from J, with 14 bases between. Germline V gene data show CDR1 as SEHNR and CDR2 as FQNEAQ (reference sequence). The chain's CDR3 is CASSPLRSYEAFF. In DNA form, the CDR3 reads TGTGCCAGCAGCCCTCTTCGATCTTATGAAGCTTTCTTT.

J is TRBJ2-3 and V is TRBV9; possibly TRBD1 or TRBD2 for D (6 bases each). With 1 base removed from V and 6 bases from J, the gap between germline ends came to 15 bases. The CDR3 extends over 15 amino acids. Germline V gene data show CDR1 as SGDLS and CDR2 as YYNGEE. The CDR3 DNA reads as TGTGCCAGCAGCGTACTTGGGGGGCCCGGTGATACGCAGTATTTT. It specifies CASSVLGGPGDTQYF.

This clone was detected once. The genes are TRBV5-1 and TRBJ2-7, with 8 bases aligning to TRBD1. Looked up from germline, CDR1 is SGHRS and CDR2 is YFSETQ. The CDR3 sequence is 17 residues long. Trimming took 4 bases from V and 0 from J; bases not matched to a gene: 12. The CDR3 DNA reads as TGCGCCAGCAGCCCACGATGGACAGGGTCCTTCTCCTACGAGCAGTACTTC. Translated, it gives CASSPRWTGSFSYEQYF.

This rearrangement joins TRBV4-3 to TRBJ2-3, with D uncertain. CDR1 LGHNA and CDR2 YSLEER come from the germline V gene. The V and J ends lost 4 bases and 4 bases respectively, with 15 bases between them. The CDR3 contains 15 residues. The CDR3: CASSLILVGPDTQYF. The CDR3 DNA follows: TGCGCCAGCAGCCTCATATTGGTTGGGCCAGATACGCAGTATTTT.